The 21 T cell receptor beta chains reported below all come from one sample, sequenced in a study of tumor and adjacent non-tumor tissue in lung cancer. The library came from three nested PCR rounds adapted from ARM-PCR protocols. Via MiXCR, TCRdb re-called the multiplex PCR reads, giving one row per CDR3 protein. Counted here are 200,000 to 250,000 distinct CDR3 sequences, 71% occurring once; the ten biggest clones make up roughly a quarter. This sample's RNA came from whole unsorted tissue. Sequencing used lung tumor tissue. These receptors were taken from a man in his 60s with non-small cell lung cancer.

This clonotype was seen a single time. The CDR3 does not close with the conserved phenylalanine or tryptophan, likely indicating a read error. The chain recombines TRBV20-1 with TRBJ2-5; D perhaps matches TRBD2 (5 bases). Germline V gene lookup returns CDR1 DFQATT and CDR2 SNEGSKA (reference sequence). Trimming removed 5 bases from V and 8 bases from J, with 24 bases in between. The CDR3 is 15 amino acids. The CDR3 spells CSADSYGIPQDTQYL. CDR3 bases: TGCAGTGCTGACTCCTACGGGATTCCCCAGGACACCCAGTACCTC.

As concerns this clonotype: A much larger clone sits a single nucleotide away, making a read error possible. This chain connects TRBV29-1 to TRBJ2-4; D is ambiguous. Germline CDR1 SQVTM, CDR2 ANQGSEA. This CDR3 has 15 residues. The DNA of the CDR3 is TGCAGCGTTGAACAGAGTGGCAGAGCCAAAAACATTCACTACTTC. Translation: CSVEQSGRAKNIHYF.

A note on this clonotype: A much more abundant neighbour one base away suggests this may be a read error. The chain combines TRBV6-5 with TRBJ2-1, with D perhaps TRBD2 (5 bases). The CDR3 covers 13 residues. Trimming shortened V by 7 bases and J by 11 bases, and 18 bases separated the two germline ends. Germline CDR1 is MNHEY and CDR2 is SVGAGI. The CDR3 DNA sequence: TGTGCCAGCACCCATTCCGGGGTGGGGAAGCAGTTCTTC. Protein sequence: CASTHSGVGKQFF.

Note on this clonotype: Germline is not matched at one junction end, which may reflect a read error. J is TRBJ1-1 and V is TRBV29-1, with D hard to call. CDR3 length: 13 residues. Germline lookup yields CDR1 SQVTM and CDR2 ANQGSEA. CDR3 in DNA: TGCAGTGTTGCCTCGAAGGCGAATACTGAAGCTTTCTTT. It codes for CSVASKANTEAFF.

On this clonotype itself: A much larger clone sits a single nucleotide away, making a read error possible. The chain combines TRBV29-1 with TRBJ2-1; D possibly corresponds to TRBD1 (6 bases). V was pared by 7 bases and J by 4 bases, with 14 bases between. The germline gives CDR1 SQVTM, CDR2 ANQGSEA. The CDR3 runs to 13 residues. CDR3 DNA sequence: TGCAGCGCGCTGGGGACAAATTACAATGAGCAGTTCTTC. Translation: CSALGTNYNEQFF.

In the case of this clonotype: A single base separates this from a much larger clone, so it may be a read error. The rearrangement links TRBV6-1 to TRBJ2-1; 9 positions match TRBD2. Germline-derived CDR1 and CDR2 are MNHNS and SASEGT. This CDR3 has 13 amino acids. Losses at the gene ends were 7 bases for V and 12 bases for J; bases not matched to a gene: 10. The CDR3 DNA sequence: TGTGCCAGCATTATAGGGGCGGGAGGGAGGCAGTTCTTC. Protein: CASIIGAGGRQFF.

The CDR3 DNA follows: TGTGCCTCTACGGAGGGAGATAGCACAGATACGCAGTATTTT. Translation gives CASTEGDSTDTQYF. This chain uses TRBV30 with TRBJ2-3; the D gene is possibly TRBD2 (6 bases). CDR1 is GTSNPN, CDR2 SVGIG, per germline (reference sequence). CDR3 length: 14 amino acids. V was clipped by 7 bases and J by 0 bases, with 14 bases between them.

The chain recombines TRBV20-1 with TRBJ2-7; possible D gene TRBD2, 6 bases. The CDR3 covers 14 residues. V was shortened by 3 bases and J by 5 bases, with 17 bases between the two germline ends. Germline-derived CDR1 and CDR2 are DFQATT and SNEGSKA (reference sequence). The chain's CDR3 is CSASVPGGTNEQYF. CDR3 in DNA: TGCAGTGCTAGTGTTCCCGGCGGGACCAACGAGCAGTACTTC.

Regarding this clonotype: It may be a read error: a sequence one base away is much more abundant. Since no conserved phenylalanine or tryptophan closes the CDR3, a read error is the likely cause. V and J are TRBV6-1 and TRBJ2-7, with D tentatively TRBD1 (5 bases). CDR1 is MNHNS and CDR2 is SASEGT in the germline V gene. The CDR3 length is 14 residues. Trimming cost V 5 bases and J 0 bases, with 11 bases left between them. The CDR3 coding sequence is TGTGCCAGCAGTTTTAGACAGAGCTCCTACGAGCAGTACTTA. Its protein product is CASSFRQSSYEQYL.

About this clonotype: Germline is not matched at one junction end, which may reflect a read error. The V gene is TRBV11-3, the J gene TRBJ2-1, with TRBD1 matching 9 bases. Germline CDR1 reads SGHNT; CDR2 reads YENEEA. The CDR3 extends over 16 amino acids. The CDR3 spells CASRGQGDGGYSEQYF. The CDR3 nucleotides are TGTGCCAGCAGGGGACAGGGTGACGGGGGCTACAGTGAGCAGTATTTC.

With respect to this clonotype: The junction and the germline gene differ at one end; a read error may be behind it. The chain couples TRBV29-1 to TRBJ1-1; D not certain. Germline V gene data show CDR1 as SQVTM and CDR2 as ANQGSEA. The CDR3 totals 12 residues. For the CDR3, the DNA is TGCTACGTTGAAGGTGGATCCGCTGAAGCTTACTTT. It encodes CYVEGGSAEAYF.

The chain employs TRBV5-1 and TRBJ2-3, with TRBD2 as a possible D gene (6 bases). CDR1 and CDR2 (germline): SGHRS, YFSETQ. This CDR3 has 16 residues. Trimming left V 4 bases short and J 3 bases short, with 18 bases between. The CDR3 reads CASSVKEGAVTDTQYF. The CDR3 nucleotides are TGCGCCAGCAGCGTGAAGGAGGGAGCCGTTACAGATACGCAGTATTTT.

As for this clonotype: Because it lacks the conserved phenylalanine or tryptophan at the end, this CDR3 is likely a read error. V is TRBV11-3 and J is TRBJ2-1; no clear D gene. In germline, CDR1 is SGHNT, CDR2 YENEEA. The CDR3 totals 12 residues. V dropped 9 bases and J dropped 4 bases, with 10 bases sitting between them. The CDR3 DNA reads TGTGCCAGTAGTCGCCAATACAATGAGCAGTTCTTA. Translated, it gives CASSRQYNEQFL.

Only a few counts were recorded for this clonotype. The chain is built from TRBV12-3 or TRBV12-4 and TRBJ1-2; maybe TRBD1 (5 bases). This CDR3 has 13 amino acids. The V end was cut by 1 base, the J end by 8 bases, with 11 bases between. CDR3 protein: CASSLVGTGGYTF. The DNA for the CDR3 is TGTGCCAGCAGTTTAGTAGGGACGGGGGGCTACACCTTC.

V gene TRBV29-1 combines with J gene TRBJ2-1; possibly TRBD1 or TRBD2 for D (5 bases each). This CDR3 comprises 19 residues. Per germline, CDR1 SQVTM and CDR2 ANQGSEA. The ends were cut back, 0 bases at V and 7 bases at J, with 28 bases in the middle. This chain's CDR3 is CSVEDMTRDADSQLNEQFF. DNA of the CDR3: TGCAGCGTTGAAGATATGACCCGGGACGCCGACTCGCAGTTGAATGAGCAGTTCTTC.

This chain connects TRBV11-2 to TRBJ1-1, with unresolved D. CDR3 size: 14 residues. In germline, CDR1 is SGHAT, CDR2 FQNNGV. V shed 5 bases and J shed 6 bases, with 16 bases lying between them. The CDR3 DNA is TGTGCCAGCAGCCTAGTCGGGAGTGGCGCTGAAGCTTTCTTT. As protein: CASSLVGSGAEAFF.

A note on this clonotype: The CDR3 ends on some other residue instead of the conserved phenylalanine or tryptophan, so this is likely a read error. The chain has TRBV6-1 and TRBJ2-7; TRBD2 might be the D (6 bases). The CDR3 totals 13 residues. Trimming took 8 bases from V and 2 from J, leaving 13 bases between them. Germline V gene data show CDR1 as MNHNS and CDR2 as SASEGT. The CDR3 DNA is TGTGCCAGCTTGCCCGGGGGTACCTACGAGCAGTACTTA. It is translated as CASLPGGTYEQYL.

Details on this clonotype: This may stem from a read error, because a much larger clone lies one nucleotide away. The chain uses TRBV4-1 and TRBJ2-1, with D maybe TRBD1 (6 bases). Germline lookup yields CDR1 MGHRA and CDR2 YSYEKL. CDR3 size: 17 residues. The CDR3 here is CARSQGTGSSSYNEQFF. Written as DNA, the CDR3 is TGCGCCAGGAGCCAAGGTACAGGGTCGAGCTCCTACAATGAGCAGTTCTTC.

Of note for this clonotype: A much larger clone differs from this one at a single base, so this may be a read error. The rearrangement uses TRBV4-3 and TRBJ1-5; tentative D call: TRBD1 (5 bases). The CDR3 runs to 16 residues. Germline loops: CDR1 LGHNA, CDR2 YSLEER. The CDR3 loop is CANSQDGGRNNQPQHF. In nucleotides, the CDR3 is TGCGCCAACAGCCAAGATGGGGGGAGGAACAATCAGCCCCAGCATTTT.

The gene calls are TRBV7-9 and TRBJ2-3, with D possibly called TRBD1 or TRBD2 (5 bases each). Trimming removed 5 bases at V and 15 bases at J, with 18 bases between. The CDR3 runs to 12 residues. Germline V gene sequence: CDR1 SEHNR, CDR2 FQNEAQ (reference sequence). The CDR3 spells CASSRGHDRQYF. The CDR3 DNA reads TGTGCCAGCAGCCGGGGCCACGATAGGCAATATTTT.

This sequence joins TRBV12-3 or TRBV12-4 and TRBJ2-1; 7 nucleotides match TRBD2. With 5 bases clipped from V and 0 bases from J, the junction kept 4 bases outside the gene matches. The CDR3 is 15 residues long. In DNA form, the CDR3 reads TGTGCCAGCAGTAGCGGGACGCGCTCCTACAATGAGCAGTTCTTC. Its translation is CASSSGTRSYNEQFF.